Listed below are T cell receptor beta chains from one sample, sequenced in a study of T cell responses to AZD1222 COVID-19 vaccine. This table comes from immunoSEQ multiplex PCR, and its TCRdb copy is limited to in-frame clones, with some not included. The repertoire holds tens of thousands of clones, with roughly 90% as singletons. The source material was peripheral blood, sampled 28 days after the second AZD1222 dose. The receptors shown here come from an adult who received the AZD1222 COVID-19 vaccine. The CDR3 runs from the conserved cysteine through the conserved F or W. The D gene is left open where the match is weak. Clone size is given for some rows only: seen once, a few or many times, or a class if the clone is expanded.

d_gene: NA; abundance: NA; v_gene: TRBV30; j_gene: TRBJ2-5; CDR3aa: CAWSRGEGREETQYF; CDR3nt: TGTGCCTGGAGTAGGGGGGAGGGTAGGGAGGAGACCCAGTACTTC
d_gene: TRBD1; abundance: NA; v_gene: TRBV3-1/TRBV3-2; j_gene: TRBJ2-2; CDR3aa: CASRDRQGRNTGELFF; CDR3nt: TGTGCCAGCAGAGATAGACAGGGCCGGAACACCGGGGAGCTGTTTTTT
d_gene: TRBD1; abundance: NA; v_gene: TRBV30; j_gene: TRBJ1-4; CDR3aa: CALGGQLHSTNEKLFF; CDR3nt: TGTGCCTTGGGGGGACAGCTCCACTCAACTAATGAAAAACTGTTTTTT
d_gene: NA; abundance: NA; v_gene: TRBV27; j_gene: TRBJ1-1; CDR3aa: CASSLRQGPEAFF; CDR3nt: TGTGCCAGCAGTTTACGCCAGGGCCCTGAAGCTTTCTTT
d_gene: NA; abundance: NA; v_gene: TRBV9; j_gene: TRBJ2-1; CDR3aa: CASSVSSGSYNEQFF; CDR3nt: TGTGCCAGCAGCGTATCGAGCGGTTCCTACAATGAGCAGTTCTTC
d_gene: NA; abundance: NA; v_gene: TRBV6-6; j_gene: TRBJ1-5; CDR3aa: CASSPPGQPQHF; CDR3nt: TGTGCCAGCAGTCCCCCCGGCCAGCCCCAGCATTTT
d_gene: NA; abundance: NA; v_gene: TRBV27; j_gene: TRBJ1-2; CDR3aa: CASRGPYYGYTF; CDR3nt: TGTGCCAGCAGGGGTCCGTACTATGGCTACACCTTC
d_gene: NA; abundance: NA; v_gene: TRBV30; j_gene: TRBJ1-2; CDR3aa: CAWSIRNYGYTF; CDR3nt: TGTGCCTGGAGTATACGCAACTATGGCTACACCTTC
d_gene: NA; abundance: once; v_gene: TRBV5-1; j_gene: TRBJ1-1; CDR3aa: CASSLTGVNTEAFF; CDR3nt: TGCGCCAGCAGCTTGACAGGCGTGAACACTGAAGCTTTCTTT
d_gene: NA; abundance: NA; v_gene: TRBV2; j_gene: TRBJ1-5; CDR3aa: CASKEGNSNQPQHF; CDR3nt: TGTGCCAGCAAGGAGGGTAATAGCAATCAGCCCCAGCATTTT
d_gene: TRBD1; abundance: once; v_gene: TRBV2; j_gene: TRBJ1-5; CDR3aa: CASSKGQGRNQPQHF; CDR3nt: TGTGCCAGCAGTAAAGGACAGGGACGGAATCAGCCCCAGCATTTT
d_gene: TRBD1; abundance: NA; v_gene: TRBV5-1; j_gene: TRBJ1-5; CDR3aa: CASSAGTANQPQHF; CDR3nt: TGCGCCAGCAGCGCCGGGACAGCTAATCAGCCCCAGCATTTT
d_gene: NA; abundance: NA; v_gene: TRBV28; j_gene: TRBJ1-2; CDR3aa: CASSPSPGADYGYTF; CDR3nt: TGTGCCAGCAGTCCCTCCCCGGGGGCGGACTATGGCTACACCTTC
d_gene: TRBD2; abundance: once; v_gene: TRBV7-7; j_gene: TRBJ2-5; CDR3aa: CASSLGPLAGETQYF; CDR3nt: TGTGCCAGCAGCTTAGGCCCCCTAGCGGGAGAGACCCAGTACTTC
d_gene: NA; abundance: NA; v_gene: TRBV14; j_gene: TRBJ2-5; CDR3aa: CASSQNWGQETQYF; CDR3nt: TGTGCCAGCAGCCAAAACTGGGGGCAAGAGACCCAGTACTTC
d_gene: NA; abundance: NA; v_gene: TRBV19; j_gene: TRBJ1-2; CDR3aa: CASSRDTLVHGYTF; CDR3nt: TGTGCCAGTAGTAGGGACACGCTAGTCCATGGCTACACCTTC
d_gene: TRBD2; abundance: NA; v_gene: TRBV4-1; j_gene: TRBJ2-3; CDR3aa: CASSQARGGNTQYF; CDR3nt: TGCGCCAGCAGCCAGGCCCGGGGAGGGAATACGCAGTATTTT
d_gene: TRBD1; abundance: NA; v_gene: TRBV29-1; j_gene: TRBJ1-1; CDR3aa: CSVGSGGRNTEAFF; CDR3nt: TGCAGCGTTGGATCAGGGGGCAGGAACACTGAAGCTTTCTTT
d_gene: TRBD1; abundance: NA; v_gene: TRBV5-1; j_gene: TRBJ2-2; CDR3aa: CASSLAGQGAVGTGELFF; CDR3nt: TGCGCCAGCAGCTTGGCGGGACAGGGGGCTGTAGGCACCGGGGAGCTGTTTTTT
d_gene: TRBD2; abundance: NA; v_gene: TRBV3-1/TRBV3-2; j_gene: TRBJ2-5; CDR3aa: CASSQDHPGLAGGGGETQYF; CDR3nt: TGTGCCAGCAGCCAAGATCACCCGGGACTAGCGGGAGGTGGAGGAGAGACCCAGTACTTC
d_gene: NA; abundance: NA; v_gene: TRBV7-3; j_gene: TRBJ1-6; CDR3aa: CASSRNRDSPLHF; CDR3nt: TGTGCCAGCAGCAGAAACAGGGATTCACCCCTCCACTTT
d_gene: TRBD1; abundance: NA; v_gene: TRBV6-5; j_gene: TRBJ1-2; CDR3aa: CASSRTGEGGYTF; CDR3nt: TGTGCCAGCAGCCGTACAGGGGAGGGAGGCTACACCTTC
d_gene: TRBD2; abundance: NA; v_gene: TRBV10-1; j_gene: TRBJ2-7; CDR3aa: CASSESSSGIYEQYF; CDR3nt: TGCGCCAGCAGTGAGTCCTCTAGCGGGATCTACGAGCAGTACTTC
d_gene: NA; abundance: NA; v_gene: TRBV15; j_gene: TRBJ1-3; CDR3aa: CATSRDQGSGNTIYF; CDR3nt: TGTGCCACCAGCAGAGATCAGGGCTCTGGAAACACCATATATTTT
d_gene: NA; abundance: NA; v_gene: TRBV29-1; j_gene: TRBJ2-5; CDR3aa: CSVLQGETQYF; CDR3nt: TGCAGCGTTTTACAAGGAGAGACCCAGTACTTC
d_gene: TRBD1; abundance: NA; v_gene: TRBV28; j_gene: TRBJ1-5; CDR3aa: CASSDYDRGSNQPQHF; CDR3nt: TGTGCCAGCAGTGATTACGACAGGGGAAGCAATCAGCCCCAGCATTTT
d_gene: TRBD2; abundance: NA; v_gene: TRBV29-1; j_gene: TRBJ2-5; CDR3aa: CSVEDLGTSGSEETQYF; CDR3nt: TGCAGCGTTGAAGACCTCGGGACTAGCGGGAGCGAAGAGACCCAGTACTTC
d_gene: TRBD1; abundance: NA; v_gene: TRBV7-9; j_gene: TRBJ1-2; CDR3aa: CASSFPRDRINYGYTF; CDR3nt: TGTGCCAGCAGCTTCCCCAGGGACAGGATAAACTATGGCTACACCTTC
d_gene: NA; abundance: NA; v_gene: TRBV6-5; j_gene: TRBJ1-4; CDR3aa: CASSHQQGENEKLFF; CDR3nt: TGTGCCAGCAGCCATCAACAGGGAGAGAATGAAAAACTGTTTTTT
d_gene: NA; abundance: once; v_gene: TRBV15; j_gene: TRBJ1-6; CDR3aa: CATSRDWVNSPLHF; CDR3nt: TGTGCCACCAGCAGAGACTGGGTAAATTCACCCCTCCACTTT
d_gene: NA; abundance: NA; v_gene: TRBV18; j_gene: TRBJ1-5; CDR3aa: CASSPPDRESQPQHF; CDR3nt: TGTGCCAGCTCACCCCCGGACCGCGAAAGTCAGCCCCAGCATTTT
d_gene: NA; abundance: once; v_gene: TRBV6-4; j_gene: TRBJ1-2; CDR3aa: CASSPRANYGYTF; CDR3nt: TGTGCCAGCAGCCCCAGAGCTAACTATGGCTACACCTTC
d_gene: TRBD1; abundance: once; v_gene: TRBV5-8; j_gene: TRBJ2-1; CDR3aa: CASSLLWEQGNEQFF; CDR3nt: TGTGCCAGCAGCTTGTTGTGGGAACAGGGGAATGAGCAGTTCTTC
d_gene: TRBD1; abundance: NA; v_gene: TRBV7-3; j_gene: TRBJ1-2; CDR3aa: CASSATGGRYGYTF; CDR3nt: TGTGCCAGCAGCGCGACAGGGGGACGGTATGGCTACACCTTC
d_gene: NA; abundance: NA; v_gene: TRBV7-6; j_gene: TRBJ2-5; CDR3aa: CASAGGWYQETQYF; CDR3nt: TGTGCCAGCGCCGGGGGATGGTACCAAGAGACCCAGTACTTC
d_gene: NA; abundance: NA; v_gene: TRBV12-3/TRBV12-4; j_gene: TRBJ1-2; CDR3aa: CASMEARVLGYTF; CDR3nt: TGTGCCAGCATGGAGGCCCGGGTGCTTGGCTACACCTTC
d_gene: NA; abundance: NA; v_gene: TRBV2; j_gene: TRBJ2-5; CDR3aa: CASYLGQDQETQYF; CDR3nt: TGTGCCAGCTATCTGGGGCAGGACCAAGAGACCCAGTACTTC
d_gene: NA; abundance: NA; v_gene: TRBV29-1; j_gene: TRBJ2-2; CDR3aa: CSAAGSFTGELFF; CDR3nt: TGCAGCGCCGCGGGCAGTTTCACCGGGGAGCTGTTTTTT
d_gene: TRBD1; abundance: NA; v_gene: TRBV3-1/TRBV3-2; j_gene: TRBJ2-3; CDR3aa: CASSQVGTGGTDTQYF; CDR3nt: TGTGCCAGCAGCCAAGTCGGGACAGGGGGCACAGATACGCAGTATTTT
d_gene: NA; abundance: NA; v_gene: TRBV7-2; j_gene: TRBJ2-7; CDR3aa: CASSSDNGPYEQYF; CDR3nt: TGTGCCAGCAGCTCGGACAACGGACCCTACGAGCAGTACTTC
d_gene: NA; abundance: NA; v_gene: TRBV7-3; j_gene: TRBJ2-2; CDR3aa: CASSSGRVGTGELFF; CDR3nt: TGTGCCAGCAGCTCAGGCAGGGTGGGAACCGGGGAGCTGTTTTTT
d_gene: NA; abundance: NA; v_gene: TRBV7-2; j_gene: TRBJ2-5; CDR3aa: CASSRPGSRETQYF; CDR3nt: TGTGCCAGCAGCCGTCCAGGGTCTCGTGAGACCCAGTACTTC
d_gene: TRBD2; abundance: NA; v_gene: TRBV27; j_gene: TRBJ2-4; CDR3aa: CASSLSIGTSGQNIQYF; CDR3nt: TGTGCCAGCAGTTTATCAATCGGGACTAGCGGACAAAACATTCAGTACTTC
d_gene: NA; abundance: NA; v_gene: TRBV30; j_gene: TRBJ2-1; CDR3aa: CAWSVGSYNEQFF; CDR3nt: TGTGCCTGGAGTGTAGGCTCTTACAATGAGCAGTTCTTC
d_gene: NA; abundance: NA; v_gene: TRBV23-1; j_gene: TRBJ1-1; CDR3aa: CASSQEGMRSQF; CDR3nt: TGCGCCAGCAGTCAGGAGGGGATGAGAAGCCAATTT
d_gene: NA; abundance: NA; v_gene: TRBV20-1; j_gene: TRBJ2-5; CDR3aa: CSASWIGGPAGDSRETQYF; CDR3nt: TGCAGTGCTAGTTGGATAGGGGGCCCGGCGGGAGATTCTCGAGAGACCCAGTACTTC
d_gene: TRBD1; abundance: NA; v_gene: TRBV6-5; j_gene: TRBJ1-3; CDR3aa: CASSYLRDRGGNTIYF; CDR3nt: TGTGCCAGCAGTTACCTAAGGGACAGAGGGGGAAACACCATATATTTT
d_gene: NA; abundance: NA; v_gene: TRBV3-1/TRBV3-2; j_gene: TRBJ2-1; CDR3aa: CASSQDRRPSLGHEQFF; CDR3nt: TGTGCCAGCAGCCAAGATCGTCGGCCCTCCCTGGGTCATGAGCAGTTCTTC
d_gene: NA; abundance: NA; v_gene: TRBV5-1; j_gene: TRBJ2-1; CDR3aa: CASSLTGTSYNEQFF; CDR3nt: TGCGCCAGCAGCTTGACGGGAACCTCCTACAATGAGCAGTTCTTC
d_gene: NA; abundance: NA; v_gene: TRBV3-1/TRBV3-2; j_gene: TRBJ2-7; CDR3aa: CASSQDSTRNYEQYF; CDR3nt: TGTGCCAGCAGCCAAGATTCAACTCGAAACTACGAGCAGTACTTC
d_gene: NA; abundance: NA; v_gene: TRBV5-5; j_gene: TRBJ2-7; CDR3aa: CASSFRDTNYEQYF; CDR3nt: TGTGCCAGCAGCTTCCGGGACACGAACTACGAGCAGTACTTC
d_gene: NA; abundance: NA; v_gene: TRBV28; j_gene: TRBJ2-1; CDR3aa: CASSFVSSPNEQFF; CDR3nt: TGTGCCAGCAGTTTTGTATCTTCCCCCAATGAGCAGTTCTTC
d_gene: NA; abundance: NA; v_gene: TRBV5-6; j_gene: TRBJ1-2; CDR3aa: CASSPGTQNYGYTF; CDR3nt: TGTGCCAGCAGCCCGGGGACACAAAACTATGGCTACACCTTC
d_gene: NA; abundance: NA; v_gene: TRBV5-1; j_gene: TRBJ1-3; CDR3aa: CASRPGTTGNTIYF; CDR3nt: TGCGCCAGCAGGCCCGGGACGACCGGAAACACCATATATTTT
d_gene: NA; abundance: NA; v_gene: TRBV7-9; j_gene: TRBJ1-1; CDR3aa: CASSATGSAEAFF; CDR3nt: TGTGCCAGCAGCGCAACAGGGTCTGCTGAAGCTTTCTTT
d_gene: TRBD2; abundance: NA; v_gene: TRBV6-4; j_gene: TRBJ2-3; CDR3aa: CASSDLAGRGTDTQYF; CDR3nt: TGTGCCAGCAGTGACTTAGCGGGACGAGGCACAGATACGCAGTATTTT
d_gene: TRBD2; abundance: few; v_gene: TRBV19; j_gene: TRBJ2-7; CDR3aa: CASSIVQGGPYEQYF; CDR3nt: TGTGCCAGTAGTATAGTCCAGGGAGGGCCCTACGAGCAGTACTTC
d_gene: NA; abundance: NA; v_gene: TRBV19; j_gene: TRBJ1-5; CDR3aa: CASSILDGENQPQHF; CDR3nt: TGTGCCAGTAGTATTCTGGACGGCGAGAATCAGCCCCAGCATTTT
d_gene: TRBD1; abundance: NA; v_gene: TRBV27; j_gene: TRBJ1-2; CDR3aa: CASSVTRDSYGYTF; CDR3nt: TGTGCCAGCAGTGTAACCAGGGACAGCTATGGCTACACCTTC